One and the same sample provided the 10 T cell receptor beta chains below, sequenced in a study of radiation and T cells in renal cell carcinoma. Clones were sequenced by immunoSEQ multiplex PCR, and TCRdb holds only the in-frame ones, with some missing. Of tens of thousands of clones listed, approximately 86% were seen once; the top ten hold about 23%. Regarding time point: blood 2 weeks post-SBRT. Treatment here: 15 Gy SBRT to primary tumor, nephrectomy 4 weeks later. The source material was blood, sampled from a patient whose treatment included radiotherapy and nephrectomy. The receptors were gathered from a woman in her fifties or sixties with renal cell carcinoma.

This clone was found once. The rearrangement links TRBV6-5 to TRBJ2-5, with D tentatively TRBD1 (5 bases). The CDR3 extends over 13 amino acids. Germline lookup yields CDR1 MNHEY and CDR2 SVGAGI. The ends were cut back, 7 bases at V and 5 bases at J, with 14 bases in the middle. The CDR3 sequence: CASKGVGPETQYF. CDR3 in DNA: TGTGCCAGCAAAGGGGTGGGTCCGGAGACCCAGTACTTC.

V is TRBV5-1 and J is TRBJ1-4; possible D gene TRBD1, 6 bases. V gave up 6 bases and J gave up 7 bases, with 16 bases separating them. The CDR3 is made up of 14 amino acids. Germline CDR1 SGHRS, CDR2 YFSETQ. The CDR3, as DNA: TGCGCCAGCACGGTCGGGGGGGCTGGTGAAAAACTGTTTTTT. As protein: CASTVGGAGEKLFF. The whole variable domain, filled in from reference TRBV5-1 and TRBJ1-4, reads KAGVTQTPRYLIKTRGQQVTLSCSPISGHRSVSWYQQTPGQGLQFLFEYFSETQRNKGNFPGRFSGRQFSNSRSEMNVSTLELGDSALYLCASTVGGAGEKLFFGSGTQLSVL.

The J gene is TRBJ1-2, the V gene TRBV27; the D gene is possibly TRBD1 (6 bases). The CDR3 has 16 amino acids. Deletions cut 3 bases from V and 1 base from J, with 15 bases between. In germline, CDR1 is MNHEY, CDR2 SMNVEV (reference sequence). For the CDR3, the DNA is TGTGCCAGCAGTTTTGGGGGGGGACATCTTAACTATGGCTACACCTTC. Its protein product is CASSFGGGHLNYGYTF.

This clone came up once. The chain combines TRBV4-3 with TRBJ2-1, with 10 bases identical to TRBD2. The CDR3 is made up of 17 amino acids. The V segment lost 0 bases and the J segment 5 bases; nucleotides outside the gene matches: 7. CDR1 and CDR2 (germline): LGHNA, YSLEER. The CDR3 DNA is TGCGCCAGCAGCCAAGATGTGGCTAGCGGGAGTAACAATGAGCAGTTCTTC. It specifies CASSQDVASGSNNEQFF.

This rearrangement joins TRBV19 to TRBJ1-4; D unclear. V lost 1 base and J 0 bases, leaving 9 bases between the germline ends. CDR1 LNHDA and CDR2 SQIVND come from the germline V gene (reference sequence). The CDR3 has 16 amino acids. CDR3 region: CASSIVRVATNEKLFF. The DNA for the CDR3 is TGTGCCAGTAGTATAGTCCGGGTTGCAACTAATGAAAAACTGTTTTTT.

This clone was seen only once. The chain is built from TRBV5-4 and TRBJ2-5; perhaps D is TRBD1 or TRBD2 (6 bases each). This CDR3 contains 14 residues. CDR1 SGHNT and CDR2 YYREEE come from the germline V gene (reference sequence). V was trimmed by 2 bases and J by 5 bases, leaving 13 bases between them. DNA for the CDR3: TGTGCCAGCAGCTTAGAGGGGGGCCGGGAGACCCAGTACTTC. Encoded protein: CASSLEGGRETQYF. Full variable domain (outside the CDR3, taken from reference TRBV5-4 and TRBJ2-5): ETGVTQSPTHLIKTRGQQVTLRCSSQSGHNTVSWYQQALGQGPQFIFQYYREEENGRGNFPPRFSGLQFPNYSSELNVNALELDDSALYLCASSLEGGRETQYFGPGTRLLVL.

The chain employs TRBV6-5 and TRBJ1-2, with a tentative D call TRBD1 (6 bases). Germline lookup yields CDR1 MNHEY and CDR2 SVGAGI. V was shortened by 2 bases and J by 5 bases, with 12 bases between the two germline ends. The CDR3 has 14 amino acids. CDR3 loop: CASSYKGDGYGYTF. The CDR3, as DNA: TGTGCCAGCAGTTACAAGGGGGACGGGTATGGCTACACCTTC.

This clone was seen a few times. This rearrangement joins TRBV28 to TRBJ1-1; no reliable D call. This CDR3 has 13 amino acids. Germline V gives CDR1 MDHEN, CDR2 SYDVKM. V was clipped by 4 bases and J by 2 bases, with 8 bases between them. CDR3 residues: CASSWEENTEAFF. CDR3 nucleotide sequence: TGTGCCAGCAGTTGGGAGGAAAACACTGAAGCTTTCTTT. Using reference TRBV28 and TRBJ1-1 for the parts outside the CDR3, the full variable domain is DVKVTQSSRYLVKRTGEKVFLECVQDMDHENMFWYRQDPGLGLRLIYFSYDVKMKEKGDIPEGYSVSREKKERFSLILESASTNQTSMYLCASSWEENTEAFFGQGTRLTVV.

The table lists this clone with a count of one. The CDR3 loop is CASSTSHGETQYF. DNA of the CDR3: TGTGCCAGCAGCACTAGTCATGGCGAGACCCAGTACTTC. The chain has TRBV7-2 and TRBJ2-5; D is possibly TRBD2 (5 bases). Trimming stripped 5 bases from V and 5 bases from J, with 12 bases between. The CDR3 consists of 13 residues. CDR1 SGHTA and CDR2 FQGNSA come from the germline V gene.

This clone has only a few counts. Here the CDR3 DNA reads TGCAGCGTCCACGACAGGGGAGGGACTGAAGCTTTCTTT. As protein: CSVHDRGGTEAFF. The chain joins TRBV29-1 to TRBJ1-1; 8 nucleotides align to TRBD1. The V and J ends lost 6 bases and 5 bases, in that order; junction bases with no gene match: 8. In germline, CDR1 is SQVTM, CDR2 ANQGSEA. This CDR3 contains 13 residues.